The 28 T cell receptor beta chains below all came from one sample that was sequenced in a study of T-cell memory formation after mild COVID-19. TCRdb processed the 5' RACE reads anew with MiXCR; each CDR3 protein has one entry. Of roughly 160,000 distinct CDR3 sequences listed, approximately 12% are singletons. Source material: PBMCs or a T cell subset sorted from them (not recorded which). These receptors were obtained from a man aged 18 to 30 who had mild COVID-19 (a few samples of this study predate the infection). Cell type and time point are not known.

This clonotype appeared a few times. The chain links TRBV7-2 to TRBJ2-1; 7 bases are a match to TRBD2. The CDR3 loop spans 14 amino acids. Germline CDR1 is SGHTA and CDR2 is FQGNSA. J lost 4 bases, V lost 2 bases, and 2 bases had no gene match. CDR3 loop: CASSLRREYNEQFF. Here the CDR3 DNA reads TGTGCCAGCAGCTTACGGCGGGAGTACAATGAGCAGTTCTTC.

The rearrangement links TRBV6-5 to TRBJ1-3; 7 positions match TRBD1. Germline CDR1 MNHEY, CDR2 SVGAGI. This CDR3 comprises 13 residues. Trimming took 6 bases from V and 1 from J; bases not matched to a gene: 0. CDR3 region: CASRTGSGNTIYF. The CDR3 DNA reads TGTGCCAGCAGGACAGGGTCTGGAAACACCATATATTTT.

The V and J genes are TRBV5-1 and TRBJ1-2; D remains ambiguous. Germline values: CDR1 SGHRS, CDR2 YFSETQ. V shed 0 bases and J shed 4 bases, with 16 bases lying between them. The CDR3 has 16 residues. This CDR3 is CASSLDPNGVSYGYTF. DNA of the CDR3: TGCGCCAGCAGCTTGGATCCGAACGGAGTATCCTATGGCTACACCTTC.

The chain uses TRBV28 and TRBJ2-7, with D hard to call. Germline CDR1 MDHEN, CDR2 SYDVKM. The V and J ends lost 6 bases and 4 bases respectively, with 10 bases between them. This CDR3 comprises 12 residues. The CDR3 DNA follows: TGTGCCAGCAGCCCTACAGTTTACGAGCAGTACGTC. Protein sequence: CASSPTVYEQYV.

The chain joins TRBV7-6 to TRBJ1-2, with TRBD1 as a possible D gene (5 bases). CDR3 length equals 14 residues. Germline CDR1 and CDR2: SGHVS and FNYEAQ. V gave up 3 bases and J gave up 8 bases, with 16 bases separating them. CDR3: CASSFAGGEEGYTF. The DNA for the CDR3 is TGTGCCAGCAGCTTTGCCGGGGGAGAGGAGGGCTACACCTTC.

The table lists this clonotype with a few counts. The rearrangement uses TRBV7-2 and TRBJ2-7; 8 bases are a match to TRBD1. CDR3 length: 15 residues. Germline assignment: CDR1 SGHTA and CDR2 FQGNSA. Trimming cost V 1 base and J 0 bases; bases outside gene matches: 2. The CDR3 DNA reads TGTGCCAGCAGCTTAGGGACAGGGTTCTCCTACGAGCAGTACTTC. It codes for CASSLGTGFSYEQYF.

J is TRBJ2-7 and V is TRBV2, with D hard to call. CDR1 is SNHLY, CDR2 FYNNEI, per germline. The CDR3 extends over 15 amino acids. V lost 4 bases to trimming and J lost 3 bases, with 16 bases between them. As DNA, the CDR3 is TGTGCCAGCAGTGCTATCCAGGACGGCAACTACGAGCAGTACTTC. Encoded protein: CASSAIQDGNYEQYF.

The rearrangement joins TRBV24-1 to TRBJ2-7; D is perhaps TRBD1 (6 bases). This CDR3 has 17 residues. V was clipped by 2 bases and J by 3 bases, with 19 bases between them. The germline gives CDR1 KGHDR, CDR2 SFDVKD. Here the CDR3 DNA reads TGTGCCACCAGTGATTCGCCCCGGACAGCACATTACTACGAGCAGTACGTC. The encoded protein is CATSDSPRTAHYYEQYV.

The table lists this clonotype with a few counts. The V call is TRBV10-2, the J call TRBJ2-3; 14 nucleotides line up with TRBD2. This CDR3 is built from 14 residues. Germline values: CDR1 WSHSY, CDR2 SAAADI. Unmatched junction bases numbered 2, after V lost 7 bases and J lost 5 bases. Here the CDR3 DNA reads TGCGCCAGCAAAGGGACTAGCGGGGGAGATACGCAGTATTTT. Translation: CASKGTSGGDTQYF.

Only a few counts were recorded for this clonotype. V and J are TRBV7-9 and TRBJ1-5; D is uncertain. This CDR3 is built from 17 residues. Trimming left V 1 base short and J 4 bases short, with 17 bases between. The germline V gene encodes CDR1 SEHNR and CDR2 FQNEAQ (reference sequence). CDR3 sequence (DNA): TGTGCCAGCAGCTTAGGGATGGCGGGTATCCCTAATCAGCCCCAGCATTTT. Translating it yields CASSLGMAGIPNQPQHF.

This clonotype was detected only a few times. The chain has TRBV5-1 and TRBJ2-3; TRBD2 is a possible D gene (6 bases). The germline gives CDR1 SGHRS, CDR2 YFSETQ. This CDR3 is 15 amino acids long. Trimming pared 3 bases from V and 1 base from J, leaving 12 bases between. The CDR3 region is CASSWRGPGTDTQYF. As DNA, the CDR3 is TGCGCCAGCAGCTGGAGGGGACCGGGCACAGATACGCAGTATTTT.

The CDR3 region is CASSLGGGQTNSPLHF. Here the CDR3 DNA reads TGTGCCAGCAGCTTAGGGGGGGGACAGACGAATTCACCCCTCCACTTT. The chain is built from TRBV7-3 and TRBJ1-6, with 7 bases lining up with TRBD1. This CDR3 is 16 amino acids long. The J segment lost 7 bases and the V segment lost 2 bases, leaving 8 bases of the junction unmatched. The germline CDR1 and CDR2 sequences are SGHTA and FQGTGA.

The sample holds a few counts of this clonotype. This chain uses TRBV5-1 with TRBJ2-1; TRBD2 agrees at 10 bases. The CDR3 length is 16 residues. The V segment lost 2 bases and the J segment 9 bases; nucleotides outside the gene matches: 11. CDR1 SGHRS and CDR2 YFSETQ come from the germline V gene. The chain's CDR3 is CASSFWVLAGVSEQFF. For the CDR3, the DNA is TGCGCCAGCAGCTTTTGGGTCCTAGCGGGGGTCTCTGAGCAGTTCTTC.

This chain uses TRBV5-1 with TRBJ2-1; unclear D gene. Trimming took off 4 bases at V and 7 bases at J, with 15 bases between the two ends. Germline assignment: CDR1 SGHRS and CDR2 YFSETQ. This CDR3 has 14 residues. The CDR3 loop reads CASSQTNELNEQFF. The CDR3 bases are TGCGCCAGCAGCCAAACCAACGAGCTGAATGAGCAGTTCTTC.

This clonotype was recorded a few times. The chain employs TRBV7-2 and TRBJ2-6; D gene uncertain. V lost 5 bases and J 4 bases, leaving 9 bases between the germline ends. This CDR3 contains 14 residues. Germline values: CDR1 SGHTA, CDR2 FQGNSA. CDR3 amino acids: CASSLSRGANVLTF. For the CDR3, the DNA is TGTGCCAGCAGCCTATCTAGAGGGGCCAACGTCCTGACTTTC. The whole variable domain, remainder taken from reference TRBV7-2 and TRBJ2-6, is GAGVSQSPSNKVTEKGKDVELRCDPISGHTALYWYRQSLGQGLEFLIYFQGNSAPDKSGLPSDRFSAERTGGSVSTLTIQRTQQEDSAVYLCASSLSRGANVLTFGAGSRLTVL.

Only a few counts were recorded for this clonotype. The chain couples TRBV11-2 to TRBJ2-2; TRBD1 matches 8 bases. V shed 4 bases, J shed 1 base, and the junction held 2 bases outside the gene matches. CDR3 size: 15 residues. Germline V lookup: CDR1 SGHAT, CDR2 FQNNGV. CDR3 sequence reads: CASSSGTGNTGELFF. The CDR3 DNA follows: TGTGCCAGCAGCTCCGGGACAGGGAACACCGGGGAGCTGTTTTTT.

This clonotype showed up many times. The rearrangement links TRBV7-6 to TRBJ2-7; D is ambiguous. Germline CDR1 and CDR2: SGHVS and FNYEAQ. The CDR3 extends over 11 amino acids. Trimming pared 5 bases from V and 6 bases from J, leaving 8 bases between. CDR3 residues: CASSISGEQYF. The CDR3 DNA sequence: TGTGCCAGCAGCATATCAGGCGAGCAGTACTTC.

The table lists this clonotype with many counts. The rearrangement uses TRBV2 and TRBJ1-5, with TRBD1 as a possible D gene (6 bases). The CDR3 totals 13 residues. Germline CDR1 and CDR2: SNHLY and FYNNEI. Trimming stripped 7 bases from V and 11 bases from J, with 18 bases between. The CDR3 loop reads CASMTTGTSTQHF. CDR3 bases: TGTGCCAGCATGACCACAGGGACATCTACCCAGCATTTT.

The chain joins TRBV6-5 to TRBJ1-2; TRBD1 matches 8 bases. The CDR3 consists of 13 residues. CDR1 and CDR2 (germline): MNHEY, SVGAGI. The V segment lost 4 bases and the J segment 5 bases; nucleotides outside the gene matches: 3. The CDR3 nucleotides are TGTGCCAGCAGTTCGACAGGGGCTTATGGCTACACCTTC. Its translation: CASSSTGAYGYTF.

This clonotype was counted a few times. CDR3 residues: CASSKAGLAGTDTQYF. For the CDR3, the DNA is TGTGCCAGCAGCAAAGCTGGTTTAGCGGGCACAGATACGCAGTATTTT. The chain is built from TRBV21-1 and TRBJ2-3. TRBV21-1 is assigned pseudogene status. The CDR3 totals 16 residues.

The chain couples TRBV25-1 to TRBJ2-3, with D possibly matching TRBD2 (5 bases). The germline V gene encodes CDR1 MGHDK and CDR2 SYGVNS. The germline V and J ends were trimmed by 5 bases and 5 bases, with 14 bases remaining between them. This CDR3 contains 14 residues. CDR3 nucleotide sequence: TGTGCCAGCAGTCCCTGGAGTGAGGGAGATACGCAGTATTTT. Translated: CASSPWSEGDTQYF.

This clonotype was seen more than once but under ten times. The chain recombines TRBV5-1 with TRBJ2-2, with 7 bases that match TRBD1. Germline V gene sequence: CDR1 SGHRS, CDR2 YFSETQ. The V gene end was trimmed by 9 bases and the J gene end by 6 bases; junction bases not matched to a gene: 14. The CDR3 length is 15 residues. Written as DNA, the CDR3 is TGCGCCATAACCCGGCGTGGACAGGTAGCCGGGGAGCTGTTTTTT. Residues: CAITRRGQVAGELFF.

V and J are TRBV7-2 and TRBJ1-5; tentative D call: TRBD1 (5 bases). Germline V gene lookup returns CDR1 SGHTA and CDR2 FQGNSA. V was trimmed by 2 bases and J by 5 bases, leaving 7 bases between them. CDR3 length: 13 amino acids. This CDR3 reads CASSLQGYQPQHF. As DNA, the CDR3 is TGTGCCAGCAGCTTACAGGGTTATCAGCCCCAGCATTTT.

Only a few counts were recorded for this clonotype. The rearrangement uses TRBV7-9 and TRBJ1-2; D call uncertain. V was trimmed by 5 bases and J by 3 bases, leaving 13 bases between them. Germline V lookup: CDR1 SEHNR, CDR2 FQNEAQ (reference sequence). CDR3 length equals 14 residues. CDR3 sequence (DNA): TGTGCCAGCAGCCCCAGTGGGCCCGACTATGGCTACACCTTC. This sequence encodes CASSPSGPDYGYTF.

The V gene is TRBV7-2, the J gene TRBJ1-6; D perhaps matches TRBD1 (5 bases). In germline, CDR1 is SGHTA, CDR2 FQGNSA. The V end was cut by 3 bases, the J end by 11 bases, with 20 bases between. The CDR3 consists of 16 residues. CDR3 in amino acids: CASSFPGTRVNAPLHF. Written as DNA, the CDR3 is TGTGCCAGCAGCTTCCCCGGGACCCGGGTAAATGCACCCCTCCACTTT.

This clonotype was detected a few times. The chain links TRBV7-2 to TRBJ1-6; D gene unclear. CDR1 and CDR2 (germline): SGHTA, FQGNSA. V was cut by 4 bases and J by 14 bases, with 9 bases left in between. This CDR3 is 11 amino acids long. The CDR3 DNA reads as TGTGCCAGCAGCTCATGGTTCACCCTCCACTTT. Its protein product is CASSSWFTLHF. Looking up the rest from reference TRBV7-2 and TRBJ1-6 gives the full variable domain: GAGVSQSPSNKVTEKGKDVELRCDPISGHTALYWYRQSLGQGLEFLIYFQGNSAPDKSGLPSDRFSAERTGGSVSTLTIQRTQQEDSAVYLCASSSWFTLHFGNGTRLTVT.

In its sample, this clonotype was seen a few times. The V gene is TRBV29-1, the J gene TRBJ2-3; D remains ambiguous. Germline CDR1 is SQVTM and CDR2 is ANQGSEA. V lost 4 bases and J lost 2, with 1 base in between. The CDR3 totals 10 residues. The CDR3 region is CSVATDTQYF. CDR3 bases: TGCAGCGTTGCCACAGATACGCAGTATTTT.

This clonotype was counted at least ten times. The rearrangement joins TRBV18 to TRBJ2-7; D gene uncertain. The CDR3 extends over 14 amino acids. Germline CDR1 reads KGHSH; CDR2 reads LQKENI. Trimming cost V 2 bases and J 4 bases, with 12 bases left between them. Here the CDR3 DNA reads TGTGCCAGCTCACCAATGGTGGAAATTTACGAGCAGTACTTC. Translation gives CASSPMVEIYEQYF.